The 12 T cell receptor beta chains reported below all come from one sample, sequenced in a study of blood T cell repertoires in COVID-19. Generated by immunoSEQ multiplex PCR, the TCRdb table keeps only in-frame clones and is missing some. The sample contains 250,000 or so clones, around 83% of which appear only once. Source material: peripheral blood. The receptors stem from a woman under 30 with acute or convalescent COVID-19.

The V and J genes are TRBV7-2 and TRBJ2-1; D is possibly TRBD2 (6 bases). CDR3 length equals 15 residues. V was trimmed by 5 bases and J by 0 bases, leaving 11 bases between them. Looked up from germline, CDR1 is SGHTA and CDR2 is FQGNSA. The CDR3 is CASSSGPSSYNEQFF. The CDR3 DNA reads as TGTGCCAGCAGCAGCGGGCCGAGCTCCTACAATGAGCAGTTCTTC.

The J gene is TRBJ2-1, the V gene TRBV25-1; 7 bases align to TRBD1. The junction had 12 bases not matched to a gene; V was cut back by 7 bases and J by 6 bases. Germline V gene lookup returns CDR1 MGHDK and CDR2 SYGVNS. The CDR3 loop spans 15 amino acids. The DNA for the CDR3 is TGTGCCAGCACCACGCAGGGGACAGCAAGCAATGAGCAGTTCTTC. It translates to CASTTQGTASNEQFF.

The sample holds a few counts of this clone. The CDR3 loop reads CASSSAGTYVNSPLHF. In DNA form, the CDR3 reads TGTGCCAGCAGCTCGGCCGGGACATATGTCAATTCACCCCTCCACTTT. The gene calls are TRBV7-2 and TRBJ1-6; TRBD1 might be the D (6 bases). The CDR3 is 16 amino acids. Trimming left V 4 bases short and J 7 bases short, with 17 bases between. Looked up from germline, CDR1 is SGHTA and CDR2 is FQGNSA.

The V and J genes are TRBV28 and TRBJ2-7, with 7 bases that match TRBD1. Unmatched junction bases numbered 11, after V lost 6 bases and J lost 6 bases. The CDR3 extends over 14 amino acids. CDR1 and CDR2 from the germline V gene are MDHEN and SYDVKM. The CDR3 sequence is CASRSGTDAGEQYF. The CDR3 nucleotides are TGTGCCAGCAGATCCGGGACAGACGCTGGCGAGCAGTACTTC.

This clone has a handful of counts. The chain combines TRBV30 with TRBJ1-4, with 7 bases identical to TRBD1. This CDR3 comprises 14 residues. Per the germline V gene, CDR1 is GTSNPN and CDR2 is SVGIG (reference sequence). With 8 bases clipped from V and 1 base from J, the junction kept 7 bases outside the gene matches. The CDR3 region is CARKDRETNEKLFF. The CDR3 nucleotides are TGTGCCCGAAAAGACAGGGAAACTAATGAAAAACTGTTTTTT.

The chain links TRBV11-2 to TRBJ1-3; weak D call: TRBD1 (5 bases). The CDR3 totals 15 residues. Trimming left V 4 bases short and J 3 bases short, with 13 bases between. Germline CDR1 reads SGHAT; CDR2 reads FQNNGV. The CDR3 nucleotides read TGTGCCAGCAGCTCCACGGACACAGGTGGAAACACCATATATTTT. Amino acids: CASSSTDTGGNTIYF.

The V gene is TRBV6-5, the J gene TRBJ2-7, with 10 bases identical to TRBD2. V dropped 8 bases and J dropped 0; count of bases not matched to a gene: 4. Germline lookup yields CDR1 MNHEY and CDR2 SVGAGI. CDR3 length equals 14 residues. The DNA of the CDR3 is TGTGCCAGCGTCTCTAGCGGGGGCTCCTACGAGCAGTACTTC. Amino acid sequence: CASVSSGGSYEQYF.

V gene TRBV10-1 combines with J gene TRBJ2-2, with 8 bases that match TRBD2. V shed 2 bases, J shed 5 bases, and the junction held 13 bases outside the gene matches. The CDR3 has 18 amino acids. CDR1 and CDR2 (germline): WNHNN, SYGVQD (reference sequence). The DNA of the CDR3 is TGCGCCAGCAGTGAGCCGGGAGGGAGACGGCTTTGGACCGGGGAGCTGTTTTTT. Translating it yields CASSEPGGRRLWTGELFF.

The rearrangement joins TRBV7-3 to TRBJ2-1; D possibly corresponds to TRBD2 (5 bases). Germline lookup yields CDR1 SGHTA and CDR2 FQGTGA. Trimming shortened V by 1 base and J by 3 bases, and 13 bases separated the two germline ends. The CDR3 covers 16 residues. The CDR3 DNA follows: TGTGCCAGCAGCTTAAATCTAGCTTCGGACTACAATGAGCAGTTCTTC. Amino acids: CASSLNLASDYNEQFF.

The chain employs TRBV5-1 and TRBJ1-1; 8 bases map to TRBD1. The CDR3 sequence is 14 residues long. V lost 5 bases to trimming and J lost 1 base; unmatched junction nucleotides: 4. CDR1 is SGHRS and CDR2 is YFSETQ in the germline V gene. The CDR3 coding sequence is TGCGCCAGCAGGGACAGGGACCCGAACACTGAAGCTTTCTTT. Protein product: CASRDRDPNTEAFF.

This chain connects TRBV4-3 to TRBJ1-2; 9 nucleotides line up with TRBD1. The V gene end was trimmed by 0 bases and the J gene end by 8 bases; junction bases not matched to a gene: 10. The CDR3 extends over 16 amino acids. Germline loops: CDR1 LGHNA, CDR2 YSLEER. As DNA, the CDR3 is TGCGCCAGCAGCCAAGACTATGGGGACAGGGCTTTCGGCTACACCTTC. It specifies CASSQDYGDRAFGYTF.

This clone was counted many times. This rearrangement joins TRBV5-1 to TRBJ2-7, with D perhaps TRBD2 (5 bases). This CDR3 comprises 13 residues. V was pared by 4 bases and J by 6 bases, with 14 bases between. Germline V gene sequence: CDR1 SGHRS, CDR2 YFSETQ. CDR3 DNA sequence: TGCGCCAGCAGCCCCGGAGGATATGGCGAGCAGTACTTC. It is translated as CASSPGGYGEQYF.